These 10 T cell receptor beta chains were all obtained from the same sample, sequenced in a study of identical twins. TCRdb passed the 5' RACE reads through MiXCR, listing each CDR3 protein once. The profile shows some 320,000 distinct CDR3 sequences, 9% to 15% of them singletons. The data also belong to a second study, concerning yellow fever vaccine responses in identical twins.

Sample: CD8+ T cells sorted from blood. These receptors came from a woman aged 18-35 years in good health.

This clonotype was picked up many times. The chain has TRBV4-1 and TRBJ1-6, with D unclear. CDR1 is MGHRA and CDR2 is YSYEKL in the germline V gene. Trimming cost V 0 bases and J 9 bases, with 9 bases left between them. The length of the CDR3 is 14 residues. The CDR3 protein is CASSQDEGPSPLHF. CDR3 coding DNA: TGCGCCAGCAGCCAAGATGAGGGCCCTTCACCCCTCCACTTT.

The sample holds many counts of this clonotype. This chain links TRBV24-1 with TRBJ2-7; maybe TRBD1 (6 bases). The CDR3 extends over 13 amino acids. The ends were cut back, 3 bases at V and 1 base at J, with 6 bases in the middle. Germline V gives CDR1 KGHDR, CDR2 SFDVKD. Here the CDR3 DNA reads TGTGCCACCAGTGATACAGGGTCCTACGAGCAGTACTTC. It encodes CATSDTGSYEQYF.

The chain combines TRBV27 with TRBJ2-7; 8 bases are shared with TRBD2. Losses at the gene ends were 2 bases for V and 0 bases for J; bases not matched to a gene: 3. The CDR3 is 15 residues long. Germline lookup yields CDR1 MNHEY and CDR2 SMNVEV (reference sequence). The DNA of the CDR3 is TGTGCCAGCAGTTTACGGGGGGGACCCTCCTACGAGCAGTACTTC. Translated, it gives CASSLRGGPSYEQYF.

The sample holds a few counts of this clonotype. V and J are TRBV15 and TRBJ2-1, with TRBD2 matching over 12 bases. Trimming at V came to 5 bases and at J to 8 bases, leaving 4 bases not matched to a gene. Germline-derived CDR1 and CDR2 are LNHNV and YYDKDF (reference sequence). The CDR3 is 14 amino acids. CDR3 amino acids: CATSQTSGRDEQFF. The DNA for the CDR3 is TGTGCCACCAGCCAGACTAGCGGGAGAGATGAGCAGTTCTTC.

The chain joins TRBV19 to TRBJ1-2, with D maybe TRBD1 (6 bases). The germline V gene encodes CDR1 LNHDA and CDR2 SQIVND (reference sequence). Trimming stripped 3 bases from V and 5 bases from J, with 10 bases between. This CDR3 comprises 13 residues. CDR3 region: CASSIVGAYGYTF. In DNA form, the CDR3 reads TGTGCCAGTAGTATTGTGGGGGCGTATGGCTACACCTTC.

This rearrangement joins TRBV28 to TRBJ2-4; D ambiguous. Trimming pared 5 bases from V and 0 bases from J, leaving 8 bases between. This CDR3 is 14 amino acids long. The germline gives CDR1 MDHEN, CDR2 SYDVKM. The CDR3 protein is CASSPKLAKNIQYF. The DNA for the CDR3 is TGTGCCAGCAGTCCGAAACTAGCCAAAAACATTCAGTACTTC.

The table lists this clonotype with a few counts. The chain employs TRBV5-6 and TRBJ2-6; D remains ambiguous. The V gene's germline CDR1 is SGHDT and CDR2 YYEEEE. This CDR3 has 15 residues. Between the trimmed V and J ends, which lost 0 bases and 3 bases, there was a span of 7 bases. The CDR3 loop reads CASSLDGIGANVLTF. Written as DNA, the CDR3 is TGTGCCAGCAGCTTGGATGGGATTGGGGCCAACGTCCTGACTTTC. The whole variable domain, filled in from reference TRBV5-6 and TRBJ2-6, reads DAGVTQSPTHLIKTRGQQVTLRCSPKSGHDTVSWYQQALGQGPQFIFQYYEEEERQRGNFPDRFSGHQFPNYSSELNVNALLLGDSALYLCASSLDGIGANVLTFGAGSRLTVL.

The sample holds a few counts of this clonotype. J is TRBJ2-3 and V is TRBV9, with D possibly being TRBD2 (5 bases). V was clipped by 3 bases and J by 5 bases, with 16 bases between them. The CDR3 sequence is 15 residues long. Germline CDR1 reads SGDLS; CDR2 reads YYNGEE. CDR3 DNA sequence: TGTGCCAGCAGCGACCCCGGTGATAGCGTAGATACGCAGTATTTT. Amino acids: CASSDPGDSVDTQYF.

This clonotype has more than one count but fewer than ten. The V call is TRBV5-1, the J call TRBJ1-2; TRBD1 agrees at 7 bases. The CDR3 totals 15 residues. The germline gives CDR1 SGHRS, CDR2 YFSETQ. With 4 bases clipped from V and 2 bases from J, the junction kept 8 bases outside the gene matches. The CDR3 DNA is TGCGCCAGCAGCCCCAGACAGGGTGGGAACTATGGCTACACCTTC. It translates to CASSPRQGGNYGYTF. Full variable domain (missing parts from reference TRBV5-1 and TRBJ1-2): KAGVTQTPRYLIKTRGQQVTLSCSPISGHRSVSWYQQTPGQGLQFLFEYFSETQRNKGNFPGRFSGRQFSNSRSEMNVSTLELGDSALYLCASSPRQGGNYGYTFGSGTRLTVV.

This clonotype has at least ten counts. V usage is TRBV29-1 and J usage is TRBJ2-3, with D perhaps TRBD1 or TRBD2 (5 bases each). Per the germline V gene, CDR1 is SQVTM and CDR2 is ANQGSEA. The V gene lost 7 bases and the J gene lost 0 bases, with 20 bases spanning the gap. The CDR3 consists of 16 residues. CDR3 sequence (DNA): TGCAGCGCATATCCGGGGCCCACGGGGAGCACAGATACGCAGTATTTT. Translated, it gives CSAYPGPTGSTDTQYF.